This passage covers 29 T cell receptor beta chains from one sample sequenced in a study of beta chain features in type 1 diabetes. TCRB transcripts that were expressed got sequenced, as all of the isolated RNA had been reverse transcribed. The data were produced by immunoSEQ multiplex PCR, yet TCRdb's version contains in-frame clones alone and is incomplete. The sample has roughly 400,000 clones, approximately 16% seen once. The specimen was naive CD4+ T cells from blood. The receptors were sampled from a woman aged 18 to 35 in good health.

This clone turned up a few times. V is TRBV30 and J is TRBJ1-2; D remains unclear. In germline, CDR1 is GTSNPN, CDR2 SVGIG (reference sequence). The V end was cut by 4 bases, the J end by 2 bases, with 11 bases between. This CDR3 contains 13 residues. CDR3 in amino acids: CAWIPRNNYGYTF. Here the CDR3 DNA reads TGTGCCTGGATCCCCAGAAACAACTATGGCTACACCTTC.

This clone turned up a few times. This chain joins TRBV5-4 and TRBJ2-7; the match to TRBD1 covers 8 bases. The CDR3 sequence is 13 residues long. The V segment lost 4 bases and the J segment 5 bases; nucleotides outside the gene matches: 5. Germline-derived CDR1 and CDR2 are SGHNT and YYREEE (reference sequence). The DNA for the CDR3 is TGTGCCAGCAGCCCAGGGGGCAGGGACGAGCAGTACTTC. Protein sequence: CASSPGGRDEQYF.

This clone was observed a handful of times. The chain is built from TRBV7-6 and TRBJ2-5; unclear D gene. This CDR3 has 15 amino acids. Deletions cut 2 bases from V and 5 bases from J, with 15 bases between. Germline V gene sequence: CDR1 SGHVS, CDR2 FNYEAQ. The CDR3 here is CASSLTSRLGETQYF. CDR3 nucleotide sequence: TGTGCCAGCAGCTTAACGTCCCGACTTGGGGAGACCCAGTACTTC.

The rearrangement joins TRBV6-5 to TRBJ2-7, with 7 bases identical to TRBD2. The CDR3 spans 13 residues. Germline V CDR1 and CDR2: MNHEY, SVGAGI. V lost 8 bases and J lost 2; bases outside the gene matches: 6. The chain's CDR3 is CASGLAGAYEQYF. The CDR3, as DNA: TGTGCCAGCGGGTTAGCGGGCGCCTACGAGCAGTACTTC.

This clone was detected only a few times. The rearrangement joins TRBV2 to TRBJ2-3; D is ambiguous. The germline V and J ends were trimmed by 7 bases and 6 bases, with 11 bases remaining between them. Germline assignment: CDR1 SNHLY and CDR2 FYNNEI. The length of the CDR3 is 12 residues. CDR3: CASTTSPDTQYF. DNA of the CDR3: TGTGCCAGCACCACATCTCCGGATACGCAGTATTTT.

The rearrangement joins TRBV30 to TRBJ1-1; D is possibly TRBD1 (5 bases). CDR1 is GTSNPN, CDR2 SVGIG, per germline (reference sequence). The germline V and J ends were trimmed by 1 base and 1 base, with 10 bases remaining between them. The CDR3 runs to 14 residues. The CDR3 sequence is CAWSGRGGNTEAFF. Written as DNA, the CDR3 is TGTGCCTGGAGTGGTCGGGGGGGGAACACTGAAGCTTTCTTT.

As to this clone: Other DNA sequences in the sample encode the same CDR3. This chain uses TRBV9 with TRBJ2-1, with TRBD1 identical over 9 bases. Germline values: CDR1 SGDLS, CDR2 YYNGEE. V dropped 2 bases and J dropped 1; count of bases not matched to a gene: 1. This CDR3 spans 15 amino acids. The CDR3 reads CASSVGTGSYNEQFF. The CDR3 coding sequence is TGTGCCAGCAGCGTCGGGACAGGGTCCTACAATGAGCAGTTCTTC.

This clone was counted between two and nine times. This sequence joins TRBV6-6 and TRBJ2-5, with 8 nucleotides matching TRBD1. CDR1 and CDR2 from the germline V gene are MNHNY and SVGAGI (reference sequence). V was pared by 0 bases and J by 5 bases, with 5 bases of the junction left unmatched. CDR3 length: 15 residues. This chain's CDR3 is CASSYSTGVRETQYF. The DNA of the CDR3 is TGTGCCAGCAGTTACTCGACAGGGGTGCGGGAGACCCAGTACTTC.

The genes are TRBV2 and TRBJ2-3; TRBD2 matches 11 bases. CDR1 and CDR2 (germline): SNHLY, FYNNEI. The CDR3 length is 15 residues. V shed 5 bases, J shed 2 bases, and the junction held 3 bases outside the gene matches. The chain's CDR3 is CASSMGLAATDTQYF. The CDR3 bases are TGTGCCAGCAGTATGGGACTAGCGGCCACAGATACGCAGTATTTT.

In its sample, this clone was seen a few times. V gene TRBV7-9 combines with J gene TRBJ2-5; TRBD2 matches 12 bases. V trimming: 5 bases; J trimming: 5 bases; junction bases outside the gene matches: 15. CDR3 size: 18 residues. The V gene's germline CDR1 is SEHNR and CDR2 FQNEAQ (reference sequence). CDR3 amino acids: CASSPWAAVGTSGETQYF. The CDR3 region has the DNA TGTGCCAGCAGCCCCTGGGCGGCAGTGGGGACTAGCGGGGAGACCCAGTACTTC.

The rearrangement links TRBV15 to TRBJ2-4; 10 bases map to TRBD2. The J segment lost 7 bases and the V segment lost 0 bases, leaving 6 bases of the junction unmatched. Germline CDR1 is LNHNV and CDR2 is YYDKDF (reference sequence). This CDR3 comprises 16 residues. CDR3 bases: TGTGCCACCAGCAGAGATCCTAGCGGGAGAGGGAACATTCAGTACTTC. The encoded protein is CATSRDPSGRGNIQYF.

This clone was counted between two and nine times. The chain uses TRBV29-1 and TRBJ1-2, with 11 bases aligning to TRBD1. The CDR3 contains 15 residues. Trimming at V came to 6 bases and at J to 7 bases, leaving 13 bases not matched to a gene. Per germline, CDR1 SQVTM and CDR2 ANQGSEA. The CDR3 DNA sequence: TGCAGCGTCTTACCCCTCCGGACAGGGGGCGTTGGCTACACCTTC. Amino acid sequence: CSVLPLRTGGVGYTF.

This clone was counted only a few times. The CDR3 coding sequence is TGTGCCACCAACGGGGCGGGGACGACTGGGGCCAACGTCCTGACTTTC. Translated: CATNGAGTTGANVLTF. The rearrangement uses TRBV2 and TRBJ2-6, with D perhaps TRBD2 (6 bases). Germline-derived CDR1 and CDR2 are SNHLY and FYNNEI. This CDR3 spans 16 amino acids. V shed 10 bases and J shed 2 bases, with 18 bases lying between them.

This sequence joins TRBV14 and TRBJ2-7; perhaps TRBD2 as D (6 bases). Trimming left V 0 bases short and J 6 bases short, with 12 bases between. Germline values: CDR1 SGHDN, CDR2 FVKESK. The CDR3 contains 14 residues. CDR3 sequence (DNA): TGTGCCAGCAGCCAAGATGGGGGGTCGAGCGAGCAGTACTTC. Translating it yields CASSQDGGSSEQYF.

The chain has TRBV9 and TRBJ1-1; no firm D call. There are 14 residues in the CDR3. Looked up from germline, CDR1 is SGDLS and CDR2 is YYNGEE. Between the trimmed V and J ends, which lost 0 bases and 1 base, there was a span of 7 bases. This CDR3 reads CASSVGHTNTEAFF. CDR3 sequence (DNA): TGTGCCAGCAGCGTAGGACATACGAACACTGAAGCTTTCTTT.

The V and J genes are TRBV28 and TRBJ1-5; D ambiguous. Germline loops: CDR1 MDHEN, CDR2 SYDVKM. This CDR3 contains 13 residues. V was cut by 3 bases and J by 4 bases, with 7 bases left in between. DNA of the CDR3: TGTGCCAGCAGTTTCCTTAATAATCAGCCCCAGCATTTT. This encodes CASSFLNNQPQHF.

The J gene is TRBJ2-1, the V gene TRBV30, with 12 bases matching TRBD2. V shed 5 bases and J 10 bases; nucleotides not matched to a gene: 6. CDR3 size: 13 residues. Per germline, CDR1 GTSNPN and CDR2 SVGIG (reference sequence). CDR3: CAWAPGLAGEQFF. CDR3 nucleotide sequence: TGTGCCTGGGCTCCGGGACTAGCGGGCGAGCAGTTCTTC.

This rearrangement joins TRBV6-6 to TRBJ2-3; 7 bases fit TRBD1. CDR3 length equals 14 residues. V shed 7 bases, J shed 3 bases, and the junction held 7 bases outside the gene matches. Germline CDR1 MNHNY, CDR2 SVGAGI (reference sequence). In nucleotides, the CDR3 is TGTGCCAGCACCAGGGGGATTCTAACAGATACGCAGTATTTT. It encodes CASTRGILTDTQYF.

This clone appeared a few times. In the same sample, other DNA sequences code for this CDR3. This chain connects TRBV28 to TRBJ2-7, with D unclear. This CDR3 spans 10 amino acids. The germline gives CDR1 MDHEN, CDR2 SYDVKM. Deletions cut 4 bases from V and 5 bases from J, with 3 bases between. The CDR3 nucleotides read TGTGCCAGCAGTTCTAACGAGCAGTACTTC. Translation: CASSSNEQYF.

The chain is built from TRBV27 and TRBJ2-7, with 9 positions matching TRBD1. The trim removed 1 base at V and 2 bases at J, leaving 9 bases unmatched. The CDR3 runs to 17 residues. CDR1 and CDR2 from the germline V gene are MNHEY and SMNVEV (reference sequence). The DNA of the CDR3 is TGTGCCAGCAGTTTATTCCTAGGACAGGGGCGCCCCTACGAGCAGTACTTC. It yields the protein CASSLFLGQGRPYEQYF.

V usage is TRBV5-1 and J usage is TRBJ2-7; TRBD2 agrees at 8 bases. This CDR3 has 15 residues. Germline values: CDR1 SGHRS, CDR2 YFSETQ. V lost 4 bases and J lost 5; bases outside the gene matches: 11. Here the CDR3 DNA reads TGCGCCAGCAGCCCAACTAGCGGACCTCCCCACGAGCAGTACTTC. This gives the protein CASSPTSGPPHEQYF. The full variable domain, with the rest looked up from reference TRBV5-1 and TRBJ2-7, is KAGVTQTPRYLIKTRGQQVTLSCSPISGHRSVSWYQQTPGQGLQFLFEYFSETQRNKGNFPGRFSGRQFSNSRSEMNVSTLELGDSALYLCASSPTSGPPHEQYFGPGTRLTVT.

This clone came up a few times. The chain has TRBV15 and TRBJ1-5; 7 nucleotides match TRBD1. Germline V CDR1 and CDR2: LNHNV, YYDKDF (reference sequence). J lost 2 bases, V lost 3 bases, and 4 bases had no gene match. The CDR3 extends over 15 amino acids. The CDR3 coding sequence is TGTGCCACCAGCAGGACAGGGATTGGCAATCAGCCCCAGCATTTT. The encoded protein is CATSRTGIGNQPQHF.

The chain links TRBV19 to TRBJ2-1; 10 nucleotides align to TRBD2. The CDR3 loop spans 16 amino acids. J gave up 8 bases and V 1 base, and 8 bases lay outside the gene matches. The germline gives CDR1 LNHDA, CDR2 SQIVND (reference sequence). CDR3 coding DNA: TGTGCCAGTAGTATAGGCTCTAGCGGGGGTACAGATGAGCAGTTCTTC. Its protein is CASSIGSSGGTDEQFF.

This clone was detected only a few times. The chain joins TRBV7-9 to TRBJ1-2, with a possible D match to TRBD1 (6 bases). The CDR3 covers 15 residues. Germline-derived CDR1 and CDR2 are SEHNR and FQNEAQ (reference sequence). Deletions cut 0 bases from V and 4 bases from J, with 12 bases between. CDR3 nucleotides: TGTGCCAGCAGCTTAGCAGGGGGTCCAAGCTATGGCTACACCTTC. Amino acids: CASSLAGGPSYGYTF.

This clone was observed a handful of times. The chain joins TRBV9 to TRBJ1-2; 7 bases fit TRBD1. The CDR3 loop spans 15 amino acids. The germline V gene encodes CDR1 SGDLS and CDR2 YYNGEE. With 0 bases clipped from V and 6 bases from J, the junction kept 8 bases outside the gene matches. In nucleotides, the CDR3 is TGTGCCAGCAGCGTAGTTGGCAGGGGGTCTAATGGCTACACCTTC. It is translated as CASSVVGRGSNGYTF. Together with reference TRBV9 and TRBJ1-2, the CDR3 gives the full variable domain: DSGVTQTPKHLITATGQRVTLRCSPRSGDLSVYWYQQSLDQGLQFLIQYYNGEERAKGNILERFSAQQFPDLHSELNLSSLELGDSALYFCASSVVGRGSNGYTFGSGTRLTVV.

A few counts support this clone. The V call is TRBV12-5, the J call TRBJ2-3; D gene unclear. V dropped 1 base and J dropped 8 bases, with 16 bases sitting between them. The CDR3 is 15 amino acids. Germline V gene sequence: CDR1 LGHNT, CDR2 FRNRAP. CDR3 sequence: CASGLEPAPSPTQYF. In DNA form, the CDR3 reads TGTGCTAGTGGTTTGGAGCCTGCCCCCTCACCTACGCAGTATTTT. The full variable domain, its missing parts supplied by reference TRBV12-5 and TRBJ2-3, is DARVTQTPRHKVTEMGQEVTMRCQPILGHNTVFWYRQTMMQGLELLAYFRNRAPLDDSGMPKDRFSAEMPDATLATLKIQPSEPRDSAVYFCASGLEPAPSPTQYFGPGTRLTVL.

This clone has only a few counts. This same CDR3 is encoded by further DNA sequences in the sample. This chain connects TRBV5-1 to TRBJ2-1, with 11 bases matching TRBD2. The CDR3 is 15 residues long. V lost 0 bases to trimming and J lost 6 bases; unmatched junction nucleotides: 2. Germline loops: CDR1 SGHRS, CDR2 YFSETQ. The CDR3 nucleotides are TGCGCCAGCAGCTTGGTAGCGGGAGGGCCCAATGAGCAGTTCTTC. This gives the protein CASSLVAGGPNEQFF.

The chain combines TRBV25-1 with TRBJ1-2, with a possible D match to TRBD1 (6 bases). V was pared by 4 bases and J by 4 bases, with 10 bases between. The CDR3 totals 13 residues. Germline CDR1 MGHDK, CDR2 SYGVNS. The CDR3, as DNA: TGTGCCAGCAGTGGTCGGGACATCTATGGCTACACCTTC. Protein sequence: CASSGRDIYGYTF.

This chain uses TRBV30 with TRBJ2-2; D might be TRBD2 (6 bases). Germline V gene lookup returns CDR1 GTSNPN and CDR2 SVGIG (reference sequence). CDR3 length: 16 residues. Trimming stripped 2 bases from V and 4 bases from J, with 17 bases between. The DNA for the CDR3 is TGTGCCTGGAGTCGATCTGGGGGGTACGGCACCGGGGAGCTGTTTTTT. Amino acids: CAWSRSGGYGTGELFF.